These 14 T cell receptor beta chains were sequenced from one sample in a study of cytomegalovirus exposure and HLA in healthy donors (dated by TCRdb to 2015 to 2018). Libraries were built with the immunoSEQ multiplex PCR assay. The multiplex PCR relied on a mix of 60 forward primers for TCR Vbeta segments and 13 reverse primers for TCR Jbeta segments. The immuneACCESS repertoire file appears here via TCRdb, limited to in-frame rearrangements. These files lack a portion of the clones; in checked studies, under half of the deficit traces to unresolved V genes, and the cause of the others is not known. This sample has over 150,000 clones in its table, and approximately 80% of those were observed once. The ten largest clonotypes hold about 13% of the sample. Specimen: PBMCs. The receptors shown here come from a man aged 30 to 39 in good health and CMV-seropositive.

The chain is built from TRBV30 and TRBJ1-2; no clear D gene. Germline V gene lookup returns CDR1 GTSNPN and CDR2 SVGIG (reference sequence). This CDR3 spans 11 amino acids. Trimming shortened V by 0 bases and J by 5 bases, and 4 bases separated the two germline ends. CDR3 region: CAWSVSYGYTF. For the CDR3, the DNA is TGTGCCTGGAGTGTATCTTATGGCTACACCTTC.

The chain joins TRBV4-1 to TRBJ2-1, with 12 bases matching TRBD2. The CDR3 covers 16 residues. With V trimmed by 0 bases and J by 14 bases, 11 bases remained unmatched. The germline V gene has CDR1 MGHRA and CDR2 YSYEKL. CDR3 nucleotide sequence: TGCGCCAGCAGCCAAGATCCCCCACTAGCGGGAGGACTGAAGTTCTTC. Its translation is CASSQDPPLAGGLKFF.

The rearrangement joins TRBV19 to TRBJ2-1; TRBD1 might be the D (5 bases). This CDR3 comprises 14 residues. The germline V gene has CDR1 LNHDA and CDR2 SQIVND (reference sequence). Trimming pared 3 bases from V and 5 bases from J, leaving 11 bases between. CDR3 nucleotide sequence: TGTGCCAGTAGTATTCAGACAGATAACAATGAGCAGTTCTTC. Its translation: CASSIQTDNNEQFF.

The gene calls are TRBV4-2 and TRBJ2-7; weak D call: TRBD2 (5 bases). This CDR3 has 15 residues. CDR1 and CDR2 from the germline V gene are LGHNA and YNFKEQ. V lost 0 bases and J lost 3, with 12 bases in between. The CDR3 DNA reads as TGTGCCAGCAGCCAAGAGGCCAGCGGCCGCTACGAGCAGTACTTC. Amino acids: CASSQEASGRYEQYF.

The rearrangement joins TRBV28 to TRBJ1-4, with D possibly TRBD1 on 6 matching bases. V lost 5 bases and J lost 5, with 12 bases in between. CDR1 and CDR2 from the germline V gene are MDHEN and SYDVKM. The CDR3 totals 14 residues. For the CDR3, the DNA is TGTGCCAGCAGTCAAGACAGGATCAATGAAAAACTGTTTTTT. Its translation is CASSQDRINEKLFF.

CDR3 sequence (DNA): TGTGCCTGGAGTACAGGGTTGAACACTGAAGCTTTCTTT. Its protein product is CAWSTGLNTEAFF. The genes are TRBV30 and TRBJ1-1; D is perhaps TRBD1 (6 bases). The germline V gene encodes CDR1 GTSNPN and CDR2 SVGIG (reference sequence). V was shortened by 2 bases and J by 0 bases, with 7 bases between the two germline ends. This CDR3 is built from 13 residues.

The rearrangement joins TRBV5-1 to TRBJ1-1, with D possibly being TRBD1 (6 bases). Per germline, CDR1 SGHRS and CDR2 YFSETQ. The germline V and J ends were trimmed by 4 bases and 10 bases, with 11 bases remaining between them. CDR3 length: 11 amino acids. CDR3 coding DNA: TGCGCCAGCAGCGACAGGTCTGTAGCTTTCTTT. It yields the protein CASSDRSVAFF.

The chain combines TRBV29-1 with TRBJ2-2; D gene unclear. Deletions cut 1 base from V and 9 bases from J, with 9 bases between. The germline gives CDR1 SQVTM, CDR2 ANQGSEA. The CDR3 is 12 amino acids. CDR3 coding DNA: TGCAGCGTTGAAGCCCCTACGAGGGAGCTGTTTTTT. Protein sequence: CSVEAPTRELFF.

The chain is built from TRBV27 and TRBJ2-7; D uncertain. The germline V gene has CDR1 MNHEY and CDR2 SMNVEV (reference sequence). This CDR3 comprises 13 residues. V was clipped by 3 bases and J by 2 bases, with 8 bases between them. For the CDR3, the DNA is TGTGCCAGCAGTTTGCGGATTACCTACGAGCAGTACTTC. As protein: CASSLRITYEQYF.

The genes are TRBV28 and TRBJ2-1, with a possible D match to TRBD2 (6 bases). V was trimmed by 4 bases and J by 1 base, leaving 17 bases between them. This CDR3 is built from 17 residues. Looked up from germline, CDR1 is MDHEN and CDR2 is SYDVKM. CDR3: CASSYLGGKPSYNEQFF. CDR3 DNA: TGTGCCAGCAGTTACCTCGGGGGTAAACCTTCCTACAATGAGCAGTTCTTC.

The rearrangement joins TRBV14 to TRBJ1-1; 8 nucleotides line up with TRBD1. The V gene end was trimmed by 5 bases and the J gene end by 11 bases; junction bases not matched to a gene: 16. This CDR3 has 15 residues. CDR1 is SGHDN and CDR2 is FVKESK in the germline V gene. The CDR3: CASSASGTGGLMAFF. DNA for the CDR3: TGTGCCAGCAGCGCCTCCGGGACAGGAGGACTCATGGCTTTCTTT.

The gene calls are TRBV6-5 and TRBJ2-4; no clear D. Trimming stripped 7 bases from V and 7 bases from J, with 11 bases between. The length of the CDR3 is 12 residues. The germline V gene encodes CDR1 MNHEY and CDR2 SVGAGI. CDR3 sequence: CASMSGSNIQYF. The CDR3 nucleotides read TGTGCCAGCATGTCCGGGTCGAACATTCAGTACTTC.

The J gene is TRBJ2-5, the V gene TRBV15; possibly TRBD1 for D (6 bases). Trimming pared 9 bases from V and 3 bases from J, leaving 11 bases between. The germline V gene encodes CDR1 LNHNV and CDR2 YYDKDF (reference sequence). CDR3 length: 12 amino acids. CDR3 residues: CATKDSKETQYF. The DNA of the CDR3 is TGTGCCACGAAGGACAGCAAAGAGACCCAGTACTTC.

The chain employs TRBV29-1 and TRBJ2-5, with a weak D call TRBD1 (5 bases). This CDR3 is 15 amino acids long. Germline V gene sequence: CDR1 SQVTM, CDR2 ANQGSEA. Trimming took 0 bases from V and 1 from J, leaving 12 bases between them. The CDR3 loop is CSVEDWGRSQETQYF. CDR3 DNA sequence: TGCAGCGTTGAAGATTGGGGCAGGTCCCAAGAGACCCAGTACTTC.